The present TCR beta chain was sequenced within a study of T cells in Graves' hyperthyroidism and ophthalmopathy. Study-level points and caveats: Expanded thyroid clonotypes (above 0.001) were mostly also found in blood.

CDR1 is SNHLY and CDR2 is FYNNEI in the germline V gene. The CDR3 runs 15 residues. V was cut by 4 bases and J by 0 bases, with 12 bases left in between. A patient was excluded if there was uncontrolled infection, other autoimmune disease, pregnancy or lactation. RNA transcripts yielded amplified TCR beta CDR3 regions. A set of HTBI primers served as the primers for a first-round RT-PCR of the TCR CDR3. TCRdb ran MiXCR on the multiplex PCR reads and lists one entry per CDR3 protein. The sample lists approximately 690,000 distinct CDR3 sequences; roughly 15% were seen once. This clonotype was seen more than once but under ten times. What it recognizes is unknown.

Sequencing input: blood. The chain uses TRBV2 and TRBJ1-1, with D possibly TRBD1 on 5 matching bases. The sequence was collected from a woman aged 50 to 65 with Graves' ophthalmopathy. CDR3 bases: TGTGCCAGCAGTGGGGGCTCCAATATGAACACTGAAGCTTTCTTT. This sequence encodes CASSGGSNMNTEAFF.